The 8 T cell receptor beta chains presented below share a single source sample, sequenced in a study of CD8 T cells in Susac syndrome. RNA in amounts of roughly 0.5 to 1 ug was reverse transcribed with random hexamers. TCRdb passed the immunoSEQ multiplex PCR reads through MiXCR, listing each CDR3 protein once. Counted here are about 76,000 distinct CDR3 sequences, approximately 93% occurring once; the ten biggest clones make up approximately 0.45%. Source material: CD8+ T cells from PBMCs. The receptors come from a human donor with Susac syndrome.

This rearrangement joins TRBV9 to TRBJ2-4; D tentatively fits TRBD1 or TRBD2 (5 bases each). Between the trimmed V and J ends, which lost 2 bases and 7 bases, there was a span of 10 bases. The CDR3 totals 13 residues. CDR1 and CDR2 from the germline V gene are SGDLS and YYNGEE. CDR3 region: CASSVGRENIQYF. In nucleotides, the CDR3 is TGTGCCAGCAGCGTTGGCAGGGAGAACATTCAGTACTTC.

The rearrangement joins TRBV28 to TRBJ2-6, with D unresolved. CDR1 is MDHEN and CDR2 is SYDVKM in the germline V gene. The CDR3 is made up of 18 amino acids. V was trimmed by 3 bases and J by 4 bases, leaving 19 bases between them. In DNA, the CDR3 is TGTGCCAGCAGTTTTGGGCAGGCCAATACTATAGGGGCCAACGTCCTGACTTTC. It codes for CASSFGQANTIGANVLTF.

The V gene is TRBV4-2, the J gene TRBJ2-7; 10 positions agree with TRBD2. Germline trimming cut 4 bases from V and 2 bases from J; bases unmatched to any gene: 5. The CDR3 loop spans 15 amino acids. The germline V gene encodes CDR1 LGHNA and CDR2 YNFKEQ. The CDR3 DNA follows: TGTGCCAGCAGCCCAGGACTAGCGGTTACCTACGAGCAGTACTTC. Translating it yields CASSPGLAVTYEQYF.

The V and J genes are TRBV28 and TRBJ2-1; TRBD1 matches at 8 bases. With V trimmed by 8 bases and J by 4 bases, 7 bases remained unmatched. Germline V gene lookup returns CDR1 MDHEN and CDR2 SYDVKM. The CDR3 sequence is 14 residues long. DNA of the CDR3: TGTGCCAGCGCCCGGACAGGGAAATACAATGAGCAGTTCTTC. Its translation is CASARTGKYNEQFF.

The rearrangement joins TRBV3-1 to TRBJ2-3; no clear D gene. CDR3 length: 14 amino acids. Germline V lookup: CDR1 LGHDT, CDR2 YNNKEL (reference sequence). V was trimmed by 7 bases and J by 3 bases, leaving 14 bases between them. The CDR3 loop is CASTADLFTDTQYF. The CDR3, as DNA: TGTGCCAGCACCGCGGACCTGTTTACAGATACGCAGTATTTT.

Here the CDR3 DNA reads TGTGCTAGTGGTCCGGGGACAGGGGAGAACAATGAGCAGTTCTTC. This translates into CASGPGTGENNEQFF. This chain connects TRBV12-5 to TRBJ2-1, with 10 bases that match TRBD1. Trimming removed 5 bases from V and 5 bases from J; junction bases left unmatched: 6. The CDR3 sequence is 15 residues long. Germline values: CDR1 LGHNT, CDR2 FRNRAP.

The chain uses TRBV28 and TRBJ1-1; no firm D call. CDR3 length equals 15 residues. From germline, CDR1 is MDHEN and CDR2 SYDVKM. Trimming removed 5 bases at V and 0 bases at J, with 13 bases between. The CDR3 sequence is CASSRRGKVNTEAFF. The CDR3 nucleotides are TGTGCCAGCAGTAGGCGAGGGAAAGTGAACACTGAAGCTTTCTTT.

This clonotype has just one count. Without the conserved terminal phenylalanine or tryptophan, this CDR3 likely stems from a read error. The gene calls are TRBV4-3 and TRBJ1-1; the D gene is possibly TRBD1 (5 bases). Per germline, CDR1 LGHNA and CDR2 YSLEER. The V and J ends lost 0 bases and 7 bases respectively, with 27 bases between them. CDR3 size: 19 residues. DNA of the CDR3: TGCGCCAGCAGCCAAGAAGGTGCGGGGCCGGAGGCTATTGGGGGTGAAGCTTTCTCT. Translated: CASSQEGAGPEAIGGEAFS.